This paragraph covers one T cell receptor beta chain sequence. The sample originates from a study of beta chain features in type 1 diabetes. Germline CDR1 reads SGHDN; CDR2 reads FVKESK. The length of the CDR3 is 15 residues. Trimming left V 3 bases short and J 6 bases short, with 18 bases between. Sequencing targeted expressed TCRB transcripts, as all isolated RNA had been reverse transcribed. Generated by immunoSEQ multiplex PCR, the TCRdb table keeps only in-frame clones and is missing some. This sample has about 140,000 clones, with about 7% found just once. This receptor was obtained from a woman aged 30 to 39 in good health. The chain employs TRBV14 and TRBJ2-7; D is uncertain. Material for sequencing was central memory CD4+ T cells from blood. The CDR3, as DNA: TGTGCCAGCAGCCACCAGGAAATACCTACGAGCGAGCAGTACTTC. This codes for CASSHQEIPTSEQYF.